Detailed here is one TCR beta chain. Antigen unknown. Time point indicated: patch test 1, 2 weeks after DPC sensitization. The treatment here: therapeutic diphenylcyclopropenone sensitization with weekly scalp DPC. The V and J ends lost 1 base and 2 bases respectively, with 13 bases between them. Looked up from germline, CDR1 is DFQATT and CDR2 is SNEGSKA (reference sequence). There are 15 residues in the CDR3. The source of the sample is a study of human T cells and chemical hapten exposure. Original data processing: Sequenced samples showed a median of around 91,000 TCRs each, with counts running from 23,224 to 690,600. MiXCR, applied by TCRdb to the RACE reads, yields one record per CDR3 protein. The V and J calls were determined by TCRdb, not by the authors. Among nearly 350,000 distinct CDR3 sequences listed, around 7% were seen once. Study results and limitations: Controls formed significantly fewer large CDR3 similarity clusters than expanded TCRs did.

The genes are TRBV20-1 and TRBJ2-3; TRBD1 might be the D (6 bases). The TCR comes from a woman in her late teens or twenties with alopecia areata. Some clones in this sample may be carry-over from other donors' samples. This specimen consisted of whole blood, obtained in connection with sensitization to the hapten diphenylcyclopropenone (DPC). CDR3 sequence: CSARAGQPTTDTQYF. The CDR3 nucleotides read TGCAGTGCTAGAGCAGGACAGCCCACCACAGATACGCAGTATTTT.